A selection of T cell receptor beta chains follows, all from one sample in a study of blood T cell repertoires in COVID-19. Data came from immunoSEQ multiplex PCR; TCRdb stores just in-frame clones and leaves some out. This sample has about 74,000 clones; 80% to 90% occur once, and the top ten carry 29%. Sequenced input: peripheral blood. All receptors come from a woman at least 80 years old with active or convalescent COVID-19. CDR3s include the opening cysteine and the closing phenylalanine or tryptophan. Size tells how often a clone was seen (once, few, many) or the class of an expanded clone, and some rows leave it out.

clone size,V gene,CDR3 protein
.,TRBV7-9,CASSVFGQGAYEQYF
.,TRBV10-3,CAISVASGGTDTQYF
.,TRBV3-1/TRBV3-2,CASSPTGVGANVLTF
few,TRBV20-1,CSASRGGVHTGELFF
.,TRBV1,CTSRLQGASIRSNSPLHF
once,TRBV4-3,CASSQAPARTGQVLTF
.,TRBV13,CASSLVRGPFFVPLHF
.,TRBV28,CASSVAYGYTF
.,TRBV5-1,CASSSIAGPEQYF
.,TRBV14,CASSQRRGGDEQFF
few,TRBV2,CASRLAGNQETQYF
.,TRBV19,CASSTRTGIGTGELFF
.,TRBV6-5,CASSYNGETQYF
.,TRBV30,CAWTFGTGGHSPLHF
.,TRBV7-9,CASRQTADNSPLHF
.,TRBV19,CASSIHGNTEAFF
once,TRBV29-1,CSATGTGASYGYTF
.,TRBV5-1,CASSLGAGNDIHSPLHF
.,TRBV9,CASSVGPNYNEQFF
.,TRBV3-1/TRBV3-2,CASKAGNTEAFF
.,TRBV7-7,CASSRDRDHEQYF
.,TRBV28,CASSLLRDRAMGSNQPQHF
.,TRBV5-1,CASSLMQGGGYTF
.,TRBV7-8,CASSLDRGVGQPQHF
.,TRBV4-3,CASSQDVASGGYNEQFF
.,TRBV4-1,CASSQGYSVGGNYGYTF
once,TRBV2,CASLTGMGTEAFF
.,TRBV19,CASSKGDTEAFF
.,TRBV19,CASSMARSETQYF
.,TRBV9,CASSRGDGTEAFF
.,TRBV7-7,CASSLALSSWAGELFF
.,TRBV12-3/TRBV12-4,CASSLGGPETQYF
.,TRBV11-2,CASTRVLSAGELFF
.,TRBV25-1,CASSPRTGIGDTQYF
.,TRBV2,CASSAQGANYGYTF
.,TRBV19,CASSTQGVADTQYF
.,TRBV30,CAWSPGTDTQYF
.,TRBV7-2,CASSFDSNYGYTF
once,TRBV19,CASSISSGVMRNSPLHF
.,TRBV20-1,CSASSQGRRDQPQHF
.,TRBV5-6,CASTRGGANTEAFF
.,TRBV12-3/TRBV12-4,CASGRVNEQYF
.,TRBV4-3,CASSLFGQGTPNYGYTF
.,TRBV28,CASSLFNDKRPQHF